This note documents a single T cell receptor beta chain sequence. Germline is not matched at one junction end, which may reflect a read error. This sample is part of a study of blood T cell repertoires in COVID-19. Across the study: Sites in the United States, Italy and Spain provided acute and convalescent COVID-19 samples.

Authors' processing steps: Estimated nucleated cell counts came from reference gene primer amplification. TCRdb's table, derived via immunoSEQ multiplex PCR, lists solely in-frame clones and lacks some. The DNA gave D and trimming, while V, J and clone size come from that table. The sample yields around 100,000 clones, 65% to 75% seen once. This sequence originates from a man older than 75 with acute or convalescent COVID-19. The sequenced sample consisted of peripheral blood.

The CDR3 loop reads CASSSQGPF. The CDR3 region has the DNA TGTGCCAGCAGCTCACAGGGGCCATTC. This chain joins TRBV7-6 and TRBJ1-2; TRBD1 matches at 7 bases. This CDR3 region has 9 residues. Germline values: CDR1 SGHVS, CDR2 FNYEAQ.